Listed below are T cell receptor beta chains from one sample, sequenced in a study of OX40 agonist ivuxolimab in advanced cancers. This table comes from immunoSEQ multiplex PCR, and its TCRdb copy is limited to in-frame clones, with some not included. In the table there are about 63,000 clones, more than 80% of which are singletons. The source material was CD4+ or CD8+ T cells sorted from blood, sampled in a trial of the OX40 agonist ivuxolimab. The origin of the receptors is an adult with an advanced solid tumor such as melanoma, head and neck, liver or kidney cancer. The CDR3 runs from the conserved cysteine through the conserved F or W. D genes are given only for firm matches. A clone size is listed for some rows: how often the clone was seen (once, few, many), or a class if it is expanded.

few	TRBV18	TRBJ1-1	NA	TGTGCCAGTGAGGAGATGAACACTGAAGCTTTCTTT	CASEEMNTEAFF
NA	TRBV19	TRBJ1-6	TRBD1	TGTGCCAGTAGCAAGCCCACCGGGACAGGGAATTCACCCCTCCACTTT	CASSKPTGTGNSPLHF
NA	TRBV11-2	TRBJ2-7	NA	TGTGCCAGCAGCTTAGTGTCCTTGGACGAGCAGTACTTC	CASSLVSLDEQYF
NA	TRBV10-1	TRBJ2-1	TRBD1	TGCGCCAGCAGTTTTTCCGGGACAGGGGCGTTCAATGAGCAGTTCTTC	CASSFSGTGAFNEQFF
NA	TRBV13	TRBJ2-1	TRBD2	TGTGCCAGCAGAACGGGACTAGCGCTAGGCTATGAGCAGTTCTTC	CASRTGLALGYEQFF
NA	TRBV7-7	TRBJ1-1	NA	TGTGCTAGCAGCTTAGACCAGAACACTGAAGCTTTCTTT	CASSLDQNTEAFF
NA	TRBV19	TRBJ2-3	NA	TGTGCCAGTAGTATTAGGGCAGGCAGCACAGATACGCAGTATTTT	CASSIRAGSTDTQYF
NA	TRBV21-1	TRBJ1-5	NA	TGTGCCAGCAGCAAAGTCACGGGTGCCAGAAGGATGGTCAATCAGCCCCAGCATTTT	CASSKVTGARRMVNQPQHF
NA	TRBV10-2	TRBJ1-5	NA	TGCGCCAGCAGTGATCAGGGTGAGGATCAGCCCCAGCATTTT	CASSDQGEDQPQHF
once	TRBV5-1	TRBJ2-3	NA	TGCGCCAGCAGCCCCGGGGGCGGGGGCTACCGGGTGAGCACAGATACGCAGTATTTT	CASSPGGGGYRVSTDTQYF
NA	TRBV7-2	TRBJ2-5	TRBD1	TGTGCCAGCAGCCGGACAGGGGAAGAGACCCAGTACTTC	CASSRTGEETQYF
NA	TRBV6-6	TRBJ2-3	NA	TGTGCCAGCAGTTACTCTGGACAAAGCACAGATACGCAGTATTTT	CASSYSGQSTDTQYF
NA	TRBV7-6	TRBJ1-1	NA	TGTGCCAGCAGCTTACAGCAGAACACTGAAGCTTTCTTT	CASSLQQNTEAFF
NA	TRBV10-2	TRBJ1-1	NA	TGCGCCAGCATAGACGGAGATAATGAATCGTCCGAAGCTTTCTTT	CASIDGDNESSEAFF
once	TRBV11-2	TRBJ2-3	TRBD2	TGTGCCAGCAGCCCCATAGCGGGAGGCGCCACAGATACGCAGTATTTT	CASSPIAGGATDTQYF
NA	TRBV5-1	TRBJ2-5	TRBD2	TGCGCCAGCAGCCTCGGACTAGCGGCCATCCCGTCGGAAGAGACCCAGTACTTC	CASSLGLAAIPSEETQYF
once	TRBV9	TRBJ1-3	TRBD1	TGTGCCAGCAGCGTTCGGGACAGCCGCTCTGGAAACACCATATATTTT	CASSVRDSRSGNTIYF
NA	TRBV7-9	TRBJ1-1	TRBD1	TGTGCCAGCAGCTTGGGACAGGGGTTTGGGGACACTGAAGCTTTCTTT	CASSLGQGFGDTEAFF
NA	TRBV7-2	TRBJ2-2	NA	TGTGCCAGCAGCTTTTTCAAGTCCGGGGAGCTGTTTTTT	CASSFFKSGELFF
NA	TRBV19	TRBJ2-4	NA	TGTGCCAGTAGTATTCGGGCTTCACTAGCCAAAAACATTCAGTACTTC	CASSIRASLAKNIQYF
NA	TRBV6-1	TRBJ2-7	TRBD2	TGTGCCAGCAGTGAGATGCCGACAGGGATAGGGACTAGCGGGAGGTACGAGCAGTACTTC	CASSEMPTGIGTSGRYEQYF
few	TRBV5-6	TRBJ2-5	NA	TGTGCCAGCAGCCTAGATGATCCGTACCAAGAGACCCAGTACTTC	CASSLDDPYQETQYF
NA	TRBV29-1	TRBJ2-5	NA	TGCAGCGGCTGGGGAAACTCGGAGACCCAGTACTTC	CSGWGNSETQYF
NA	TRBV10-3	TRBJ2-7	TRBD2	TGTGCCATCAGTGAGTCGGGTCTAGCGGGAGTAAACGAGCAGTACTTC	CAISESGLAGVNEQYF